Listed here are 15 T cell receptor beta chains from one sample, sequenced in a study of cytomegalovirus exposure and HLA in healthy donors. PCR primers comprised 60 Vbeta and 13 Jbeta primers. Assay: immunoSEQ multiplex PCR; the TCRdb copy retains only in-frame clones and omits some. The sample yields some 100,000 clones, approximately 80% seen once. The sample was PBMCs. Receptors originate from a female donor in good health and CMV-seronegative.

The chain uses TRBV30 and TRBJ2-1, with 9 positions matching TRBD1. Germline trimming cut 1 base from V and 1 base from J; bases unmatched to any gene: 2. Germline V gives CDR1 GTSNPN, CDR2 SVGIG (reference sequence). There are 15 residues in the CDR3. In DNA, the CDR3 is TGTGCCTGGAGTGCGGGGACAGGGTCCTACAATGAGCAGTTCTTC. This translates into CAWSAGTGSYNEQFF. The whole variable domain, remainder taken from reference TRBV30 and TRBJ2-1, is SQTIHQWPATLVQPVGSPLSLECTVEGTSNPNLYWYRQAAGRGLQLLFYSVGIGQISSEVPQNLSASRPQDRQFILSSKKLLLSDSGFYLCAWSAGTGSYNEQFFGPGTRLTVL.

The chain couples TRBV7-9 to TRBJ2-2; D is perhaps TRBD2 (5 bases). The CDR3 loop spans 17 amino acids. Trimming shortened V by 6 bases and J by 0 bases, and 17 bases separated the two germline ends. Germline V gene lookup returns CDR1 SEHNR and CDR2 FQNEAQ (reference sequence). The CDR3 coding sequence is TGTGCCAGCAGAACCCCGGACTGGCTGACGAACACCGGGGAGCTGTTTTTT. Amino acid sequence: CASRTPDWLTNTGELFF.

The table lists this clone with a count of one. The chain joins TRBV13 to TRBJ1-1, with D unresolved. CDR1 is PRHDT and CDR2 is FYEKMQ in the germline V gene (reference sequence). The CDR3 sequence is 14 residues long. V was cut by 5 bases and J by 5 bases, with 15 bases left in between. CDR3 DNA sequence: TGTGCCAGCAGCCCAGTGACTAGTCTAACTGAAGCTTTCTTT. Its protein product is CASSPVTSLTEAFF. The full variable domain, in which reference TRBV13 and TRBJ1-1 provide the parts outside the CDR3, is AAGVIQSPRHLIKEKRETATLKCYPIPRHDTVYWYQQGPGQDPQFLISFYEKMQSDKGSIPDRFSAQQFSDYHSELNMSSLELGDSALYFCASSPVTSLTEAFFGQGTRLTVV.

The chain is built from TRBV30 and TRBJ2-2; 12 nucleotides match TRBD2. V dropped 8 bases and J dropped 0; count of bases not matched to a gene: 4. This CDR3 spans 15 amino acids. The V gene's germline CDR1 is GTSNPN and CDR2 SVGIG (reference sequence). CDR3 sequence reads: CALSSGGANTGELFF. In nucleotides, the CDR3 is TGTGCCCTCTCTAGCGGGGGGGCGAACACCGGGGAGCTGTTTTTT.

The V gene is TRBV6-5, the J gene TRBJ1-2; 8 positions match TRBD1. The length of the CDR3 is 13 residues. V was pared by 6 bases and J by 2 bases, with 2 bases of the junction left unmatched. The V gene's germline CDR1 is MNHEY and CDR2 SVGAGI. The CDR3 DNA reads as TGTGCCAGCAGGAGGACAGGGAACTATGGCTACACCTTC. This translates into CASRRTGNYGYTF.

The J gene is TRBJ2-7, the V gene TRBV29-1, with 11 bases that match TRBD1. Trimming at V came to 7 bases and at J to 6 bases, leaving 5 bases not matched to a gene. This CDR3 contains 12 residues. Looked up from germline, CDR1 is SQVTM and CDR2 is ANQGSEA. In nucleotides, the CDR3 is TGCAGCGCGGACAGGGGGCGCGGCGAGCAGTACTTC. Translating gives CSADRGRGEQYF.

The chain links TRBV27 to TRBJ2-7; TRBD1 matches at 7 bases. Germline CDR1 is MNHEY and CDR2 is SMNVEV (reference sequence). J gave up 2 bases and V 6 bases, and 7 bases lay outside the gene matches. CDR3 length: 14 amino acids. Here the CDR3 reads CASRGQFPTYEQYF. The CDR3 DNA follows: TGTGCCAGCAGGGGACAGTTCCCTACCTACGAGCAGTACTTC.

The V gene is TRBV4-2, the J gene TRBJ2-7, with D unresolved. Between the trimmed V and J ends, which lost 1 base and 7 bases, there was a span of 11 bases. CDR3 size: 13 residues. Germline V CDR1 and CDR2: LGHNA, YNFKEQ. The CDR3 reads CASSQVIRREQYF. The CDR3 coding sequence is TGTGCCAGCAGCCAAGTCATAAGGCGGGAGCAGTACTTC.

The chain's CDR3 is CASSLFPGLQEGRHEQYF. The CDR3 coding sequence is TGTGCCAGCAGCTTATTTCCGGGACTACAAGAGGGCAGGCACGAGCAGTACTTC. The V and J genes are TRBV5-6 and TRBJ2-7, with TRBD2 matching 7 bases. The CDR3 is 18 residues long. Germline assignment: CDR1 SGHDT and CDR2 YYEEEE. V dropped 2 bases and J dropped 5; count of bases not matched to a gene: 19.

The chain links TRBV5-1 to TRBJ2-1; 10 bases map to TRBD1. CDR3 length equals 15 residues. V shed 4 bases, J shed 7 bases, and the junction held 8 bases outside the gene matches. Germline CDR1 reads SGHRS; CDR2 reads YFSETQ. CDR3 sequence (DNA): TGCGCCAGCAGCCGGGACAGGGGCGATTTGAATGAGCAGTTCTTC. Its protein product is CASSRDRGDLNEQFF. Variable domain in full (rest from reference TRBV5-1 and TRBJ2-1): KAGVTQTPRYLIKTRGQQVTLSCSPISGHRSVSWYQQTPGQGLQFLFEYFSETQRNKGNFPGRFSGRQFSNSRSEMNVSTLELGDSALYLCASSRDRGDLNEQFFGPGTRLTVL.

The chain uses TRBV25-1 and TRBJ1-1; TRBD1 matches 7 bases. The V gene end was trimmed by 4 bases and the J gene end by 4 bases; junction bases not matched to a gene: 3. CDR3 length: 13 residues. Germline CDR1 and CDR2: MGHDK and SYGVNS. The CDR3 DNA is TGTGCCAGCAGTGGAACAGGGGTCACTGAAGCTTTCTTT. This encodes CASSGTGVTEAFF.

V and J are TRBV27 and TRBJ1-1; no reliable D call. CDR1 and CDR2 from the germline V gene are MNHEY and SMNVEV (reference sequence). Trimming left V 1 base short and J 0 bases short, with 3 bases between. This CDR3 is 13 amino acids long. For the CDR3, the DNA is TGTGCCAGCAGTTTATACTTGAACACTGAAGCTTTCTTT. It specifies CASSLYLNTEAFF.

The rearrangement joins TRBV19 to TRBJ2-2, with D tentatively TRBD1 (5 bases). The CDR3 length is 15 residues. The germline gives CDR1 LNHDA, CDR2 SQIVND (reference sequence). Trimming cost V 3 bases and J 4 bases, with 12 bases left between them. This chain's CDR3 is CASSIRVLGTGELFF. The CDR3, as DNA: TGTGCCAGTAGTATCAGGGTTTTGGGCACCGGGGAGCTGTTTTTT.

The J gene is TRBJ2-7, the V gene TRBV7-8, with D possibly TRBD1 on 6 matching bases. V lost 4 bases, J lost 2 bases, and 15 bases lay in between. The CDR3 sequence is 15 residues long. The germline CDR1 and CDR2 sequences are SGHVS and FQNEAQ. The CDR3 coding sequence is TGTGCCAGCAGCTACCGGGACACCTACCCCTACGAGCAGTACTTC. This gives the protein CASSYRDTYPYEQYF.

The V gene is TRBV30, the J gene TRBJ2-1, with 11 bases matching TRBD2. V lost 3 bases and J lost 8; bases outside the gene matches: 3. This CDR3 region has 13 residues. CDR1 is GTSNPN and CDR2 is SVGIG in the germline V gene (reference sequence). The chain's CDR3 is CAWRTSGVYEQFF. Here the CDR3 DNA reads TGTGCCTGGAGGACTAGCGGGGTCTATGAGCAGTTCTTC.